These 28 T cell receptor beta chains were sequenced from one sample in a study of blood T cell repertoires in COVID-19 (dated by TCRdb to the early 2020s). The library was built by means of the immunoSEQ multiplex PCR assay. TCRdb re-hosts the immuneACCESS table, in-frame sequences only. Its copies lack some clones; in the studies checked, an unresolved V gene accounts for under half of them, and the cause for the rest is not known. For this sample the table gives about 83,000 clones, of which approximately 81% were detected only once. In total, the top ten clones hold roughly a sixth of the sample. The sequencing input was peripheral blood. These receptors were taken from a woman over 75 with acute or convalescent COVID-19.

The V and J genes are TRBV20-1 and TRBJ1-1; TRBD1 is a possible D gene (5 bases). Germline V gives CDR1 DFQATT, CDR2 SNEGSKA (reference sequence). With 3 bases removed from V and 1 base from J, the gap between germline ends came to 15 bases. This CDR3 spans 15 amino acids. CDR3: CSASRRGWRNTEAFF. The CDR3 DNA reads as TGCAGTGCTAGTAGGAGGGGATGGAGGAACACTGAAGCTTTCTTT.

This clone appeared a few times. The CDR3, as DNA: TGTGCCATCAGTGAGGCGGGACAGGGCGAAGCTTTCTTT. Amino acids: CAISEAGQGEAFF. The V and J genes are TRBV10-3 and TRBJ1-1; TRBD1 matches 9 bases. The CDR3 sequence is 13 residues long. Per germline, CDR1 ENHRY and CDR2 SYGVKD. The trim removed 2 bases at V and 8 bases at J, leaving 3 bases unmatched.

The chain carries TRBV20-1 and TRBJ2-1; D ambiguous. This CDR3 spans 11 amino acids. The germline gives CDR1 DFQATT, CDR2 SNEGSKA (reference sequence). V lost 1 base and J 8 bases, leaving 6 bases between the germline ends. Here the CDR3 reads CSARVLDEQFF. CDR3 bases: TGCAGTGCTAGAGTGTTAGATGAGCAGTTCTTC.

The chain recombines TRBV9 with TRBJ1-2, with D possibly matching TRBD1 (6 bases). The CDR3 loop spans 15 amino acids. Trimming pared 0 bases from V and 4 bases from J, leaving 13 bases between. CDR1 and CDR2 from the germline V gene are SGDLS and YYNGEE. The CDR3 sequence: CASSVDGRGVYGYTF. DNA of the CDR3: TGTGCCAGCAGCGTAGATGGCAGGGGAGTCTATGGCTACACCTTC.

J is TRBJ1-6 and V is TRBV11-2; D is uncertain. The V and J ends lost 4 bases and 4 bases respectively, with 11 bases between them. There are 15 residues in the CDR3. Germline lookup yields CDR1 SGHAT and CDR2 FQNNGV. CDR3 residues: CASSSPSGYNSPLHF. Here the CDR3 DNA reads TGTGCCAGCAGCTCCCCATCGGGTTATAATTCACCCCTCCACTTT.

This clone was seen just once. The V gene is TRBV28, the J gene TRBJ1-5; D gene uncertain. Germline-derived CDR1 and CDR2 are MDHEN and SYDVKM. This CDR3 region has 13 residues. Trimming pared 2 bases from V and 15 bases from J, leaving 17 bases between. The CDR3 spells CASSLSYPGVGHF. Here the CDR3 DNA reads TGTGCCAGCAGTTTAAGCTATCCGGGTGTGGGGCATTTT.

This chain uses TRBV19 with TRBJ1-2; TRBD1 aligns across 7 bases. The CDR3 extends over 13 amino acids. The ends lost 6 bases at V and 5 bases at J; junction bases unmatched: 6. The germline V gene has CDR1 LNHDA and CDR2 SQIVND (reference sequence). In DNA, the CDR3 is TGTGCCAGTAGAACAGGGACAGCGTATGGCTACACCTTC. Residues: CASRTGTAYGYTF.

The V call is TRBV7-6, the J call TRBJ1-5; the D is unclear. Germline values: CDR1 SGHVS, CDR2 FNYEAQ. This CDR3 has 15 residues. The germline V and J ends were trimmed by 5 bases and 1 base, with 12 bases remaining between them. Written as DNA, the CDR3 is TGTGCCAGCAGCAAGGACTTAGGGAGCAATCAGCCCCAGCATTTT. Amino acids: CASSKDLGSNQPQHF.

The gene calls are TRBV19 and TRBJ1-5; D unclear. V was clipped by 10 bases and J by 5 bases, with 15 bases between them. The CDR3 has 13 residues. CDR1 and CDR2 from the germline V gene are LNHDA and SQIVND (reference sequence). The CDR3 loop reads CATTSRRDQPQHF. The DNA of the CDR3 is TGTGCCACCACCTCCCGGCGGGATCAGCCCCAGCATTTT.

The chain is built from TRBV27 and TRBJ1-2, with 9 nucleotides matching TRBD1. The V and J ends lost 6 bases and 5 bases, in that order; junction bases with no gene match: 4. In germline, CDR1 is MNHEY, CDR2 SMNVEV (reference sequence). The CDR3 has 13 residues. In nucleotides, the CDR3 is TGTGCCAGCAGGGACAGGGGTGGGTATGGCTACACCTTC. The encoded protein is CASRDRGGYGYTF.

The genes are TRBV15 and TRBJ1-5; D is perhaps TRBD1 (5 bases). V lost 0 bases and J 5 bases, leaving 11 bases between the germline ends. The CDR3 sequence is 15 residues long. The germline V gene encodes CDR1 LNHNV and CDR2 YYDKDF (reference sequence). The CDR3 is CATSREPDSYQPQHF. CDR3 sequence (DNA): TGTGCCACCAGCAGAGAACCCGACAGTTATCAGCCCCAGCATTTT.

V and J are TRBV30 and TRBJ1-2, with 8 bases fitting TRBD1. Germline V gene lookup returns CDR1 GTSNPN and CDR2 SVGIG (reference sequence). This CDR3 spans 13 amino acids. V lost 4 bases, J lost 8 bases, and 9 bases stayed unmatched. CDR3 in DNA: TGTGCCTGGAATTCGCAGGGGGCAGGGGGCTACACCTTC. It specifies CAWNSQGAGGYTF.

V is TRBV6-2 or TRBV6-3 and J is TRBJ1-5; 7 bases line up with TRBD1. The CDR3 consists of 14 residues. The germline V gene has CDR1 MNHEY and CDR2 SVGEGT. V dropped 7 bases and J dropped 1; count of bases not matched to a gene: 4. The DNA for the CDR3 is TGTGCCAGCACCCCGACAGGGAGCAATCAGCCCCAGCATTTT. Residues: CASTPTGSNQPQHF.

The gene calls are TRBV18 and TRBJ2-3; D is undetermined. Germline CDR1 and CDR2: KGHSH and LQKENI. The CDR3 spans 15 residues. Trimming removed 3 bases at V and 0 bases at J, with 10 bases between. CDR3 region: CASSPSRISTDTQYF. For the CDR3, the DNA is TGTGCCAGCTCACCTTCCAGGATTAGCACAGATACGCAGTATTTT.

This chain links TRBV4-3 with TRBJ2-2; no definite D call. The CDR3 consists of 15 residues. Germline CDR1 reads LGHNA; CDR2 reads YSLEER. Trimming stripped 0 bases from V and 4 bases from J, with 9 bases between. The CDR3: CASSQDRPGTGELFF. CDR3 coding DNA: TGCGCCAGCAGCCAAGACCGGCCGGGCACCGGGGAGCTGTTTTTT.

The chain recombines TRBV6-5 with TRBJ1-1; D gene unclear. CDR1 is MNHEY and CDR2 is SVGAGI in the germline V gene. The CDR3 contains 15 residues. The germline V and J ends were trimmed by 5 bases and 0 bases, with 13 bases remaining between them. The CDR3: CASSRGSRMNTEAFF. The CDR3 region has the DNA TGTGCCAGCAGTAGAGGTAGCCGGATGAACACTGAAGCTTTCTTT.

V is TRBV10-2 and J is TRBJ2-1, with D possibly TRBD2 on 6 matching bases. The CDR3 runs 16 residues. V lost 6 bases and J 8 bases, leaving 23 bases between the germline ends. The germline gives CDR1 WSHSY, CDR2 SAAADI. Here the CDR3 DNA reads TGCGCCAGCAGGGGGTGGGGAGGAGAGACAAGCGATGAGCAGTTCTTC. Residues: CASRGWGGETSDEQFF.

V usage is TRBV5-4 and J usage is TRBJ1-2; a weak D match, TRBD1 (5 bases). Deletions cut 6 bases from V and 7 bases from J, with 16 bases between. The CDR3 covers 13 residues. Germline CDR1 and CDR2: SGHNT and YYREEE (reference sequence). CDR3 residues: CASIAARGGGYTF. CDR3 in DNA: TGTGCCAGCATCGCCGCGCGGGGGGGTGGCTACACCTTC.

The V call is TRBV14, the J call TRBJ1-2; the D gene is possibly TRBD1 (6 bases). Deletions cut 0 bases from V and 7 bases from J, with 15 bases between. Germline assignment: CDR1 SGHDN and CDR2 FVKESK. The CDR3 loop spans 15 amino acids. The CDR3: CASSQDRSGAGGYTF. In DNA form, the CDR3 reads TGTGCCAGCAGCCAAGATCGTTCAGGGGCGGGTGGCTACACCTTC.

The chain uses TRBV29-1 and TRBJ2-2; 7 bases line up with TRBD2. CDR3 size: 16 residues. The ends lost 4 bases at V and 1 base at J; junction bases unmatched: 9. CDR1 is SQVTM and CDR2 is ANQGSEA in the germline V gene. CDR3 residues: CSVGSVVAGNTGELFF. CDR3 in DNA: TGCAGCGTTGGGTCGGTGGTAGCGGGGAACACCGGGGAGCTGTTTTTT.

The J gene is TRBJ1-1, the V gene TRBV19; 8 bases agree with TRBD1. V lost 5 bases, J lost 0 bases, and 11 bases stayed unmatched. The CDR3 is 17 residues long. Germline V gene data show CDR1 as LNHDA and CDR2 as SQIVND (reference sequence). As DNA, the CDR3 is TGTGCCAGTAGTCCGTCCTGGACAGGGCGACTGAACACTGAAGCTTTCTTT. It is translated as CASSPSWTGRLNTEAFF.

The chain combines TRBV5-8 with TRBJ1-6; unclear D gene. Germline loops: CDR1 SGHTS, CDR2 YDEGEE. CDR3 length: 14 amino acids. The germline V and J ends were trimmed by 0 bases and 6 bases, with 7 bases remaining between them. The CDR3 sequence: CASSLGQSNSPLHF. CDR3 bases: TGTGCCAGCAGCTTGGGGCAGTCTAATTCACCCCTCCACTTT.

The chain recombines TRBV30 with TRBJ1-6; unclear D gene. CDR1 and CDR2 (germline): GTSNPN, SVGIG (reference sequence). Trimming cost V 3 bases and J 7 bases, with 13 bases left between them. There are 14 residues in the CDR3. CDR3 residues: CAWRRREINSPLHF. Here the CDR3 DNA reads TGTGCCTGGAGGAGAAGGGAGATAAATTCACCCCTCCACTTT.

The chain uses TRBV12-5 and TRBJ2-1; 10 nucleotides agree with TRBD2. CDR1 LGHNT and CDR2 FRNRAP come from the germline V gene. The CDR3 length is 16 residues. J was trimmed by 4 bases and V by 7 bases; bases with no gene match: 10. The CDR3 loop reads CASEAGTSERYNEQFF. The CDR3 DNA sequence: TGTGCTAGTGAGGCCGGGACTAGCGAAAGATACAATGAGCAGTTCTTC.

The chain links TRBV7-8 to TRBJ2-4; possible D gene TRBD1, 5 bases. This CDR3 has 16 amino acids. Germline loops: CDR1 SGHVS, CDR2 FQNEAQ. The germline V and J ends were trimmed by 3 bases and 0 bases, with 12 bases remaining between them. CDR3 residues: CASSLGQELAKNIQYF. CDR3 DNA: TGTGCCAGCAGCTTGGGGCAGGAACTAGCCAAAAACATTCAGTACTTC.

CDR3 nucleotide sequence: TGTGCCAGTAGCCCGATCACAGGGGGCGCGGGACACAATGAGCAGTTCTTC. This codes for CASSPITGGAGHNEQFF. The V call is TRBV19, the J call TRBJ2-1; TRBD1 agrees at 9 bases. This CDR3 is built from 17 residues. CDR1 is LNHDA and CDR2 is SQIVND in the germline V gene (reference sequence). Trimming cost V 6 bases and J 5 bases; bases outside gene matches: 14.

The chain is built from TRBV7-2 and TRBJ1-5; D is possibly TRBD1 (6 bases). Germline-derived CDR1 and CDR2 are SGHTA and FQGNSA. The length of the CDR3 is 15 residues. V lost 6 bases and J 4 bases, leaving 16 bases between the germline ends. The CDR3: CASSPWGQGNQPQHF. The CDR3 DNA is TGTGCCAGCAGTCCGTGGGGGCAAGGGAATCAGCCCCAGCATTTT.

J is TRBJ1-1 and V is TRBV29-1; D not certain. CDR3 length equals 13 residues. The germline gives CDR1 SQVTM, CDR2 ANQGSEA. V lost 3 bases to trimming and J lost 5 bases, with 13 bases between them. The CDR3, as DNA: TGCAGCGTTGACTCGGGAGGGAGTACTGAAGCTTTCTTT. This sequence encodes CSVDSGGSTEAFF.